This T cell receptor beta chain was profiled in a study of beta chain features in type 1 diabetes. This clone showed up just a few times. Germline values: CDR1 SGHRS, CDR2 YFSETQ. The ends lost 4 bases at V and 4 bases at J; junction bases unmatched: 4. The CDR3 length is 14 residues. Of the isolated RNA, all was reverse transcribed, and so the sequenced material was expressed TCRB transcripts. The method was immunoSEQ multiplex PCR; TCRdb's version includes in-frame clones alone and lacks a portion of them. The sample contains around 140,000 clones, roughly 10% of which appear only once. The receptor was derived from a middle-aged woman in good health. Sequenced sample: central memory CD4+ T cells from blood. The chain uses TRBV5-1 and TRBJ2-5, with 10 bases identical to TRBD2. The CDR3 nucleotides read TGCGCCAGCAGCCCTCGGACTAGCGGAGAGACCCAGTACTTC. This encodes CASSPRTSGETQYF.